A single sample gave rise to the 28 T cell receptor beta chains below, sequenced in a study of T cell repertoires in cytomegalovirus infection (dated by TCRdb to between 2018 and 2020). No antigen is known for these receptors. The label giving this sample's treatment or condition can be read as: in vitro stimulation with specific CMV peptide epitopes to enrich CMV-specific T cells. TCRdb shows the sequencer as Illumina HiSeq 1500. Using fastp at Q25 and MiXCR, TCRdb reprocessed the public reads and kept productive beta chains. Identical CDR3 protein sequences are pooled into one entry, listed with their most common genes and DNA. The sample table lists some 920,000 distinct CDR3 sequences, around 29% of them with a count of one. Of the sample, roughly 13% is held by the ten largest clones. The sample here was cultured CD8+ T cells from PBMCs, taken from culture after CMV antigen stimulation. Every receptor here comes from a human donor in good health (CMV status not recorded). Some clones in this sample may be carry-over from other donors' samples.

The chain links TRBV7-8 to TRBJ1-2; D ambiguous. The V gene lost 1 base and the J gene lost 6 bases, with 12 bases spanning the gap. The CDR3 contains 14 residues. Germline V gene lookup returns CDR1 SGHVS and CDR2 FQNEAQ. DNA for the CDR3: TGTGCCAGCAGCTTAGAAGAGGATCAGCATGGCTACACCTTC. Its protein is CASSLEEDQHGYTF.

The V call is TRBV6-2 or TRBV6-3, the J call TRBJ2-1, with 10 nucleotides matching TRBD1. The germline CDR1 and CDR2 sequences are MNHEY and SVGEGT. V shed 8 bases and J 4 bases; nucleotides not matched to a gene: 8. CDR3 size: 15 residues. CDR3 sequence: CASGTGTGEYNEQFF. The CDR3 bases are TGTGCCAGCGGCACCGGGACAGGGGAGTACAATGAGCAGTTCTTC.

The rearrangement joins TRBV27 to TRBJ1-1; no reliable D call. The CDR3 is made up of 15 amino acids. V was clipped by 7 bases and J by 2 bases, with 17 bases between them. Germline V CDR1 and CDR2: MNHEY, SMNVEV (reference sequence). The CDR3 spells CASTPAESLNTEAFF. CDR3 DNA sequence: TGTGCCAGCACCCCAGCGGAGTCACTCAACACTGAAGCTTTCTTT.

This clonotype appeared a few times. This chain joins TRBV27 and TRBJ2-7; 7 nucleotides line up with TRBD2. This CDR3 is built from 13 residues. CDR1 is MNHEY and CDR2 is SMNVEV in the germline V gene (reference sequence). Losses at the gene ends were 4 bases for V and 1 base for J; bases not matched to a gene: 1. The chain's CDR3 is CASSSSGSYEQYV. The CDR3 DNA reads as TGTGCCAGCAGTTCTAGCGGATCCTACGAGCAGTACGTC.

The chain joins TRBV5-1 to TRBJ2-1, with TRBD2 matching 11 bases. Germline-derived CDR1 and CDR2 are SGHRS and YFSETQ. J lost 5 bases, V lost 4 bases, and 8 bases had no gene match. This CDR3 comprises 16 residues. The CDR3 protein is CASSGWGTSGHNEQFF. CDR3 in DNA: TGCGCCAGCAGCGGTTGGGGGACTAGCGGCCACAATGAGCAGTTCTTC. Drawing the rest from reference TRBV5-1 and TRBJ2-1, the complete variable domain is KAGVTQTPRYLIKTRGQQVTLSCSPISGHRSVSWYQQTPGQGLQFLFEYFSETQRNKGNFPGRFSGRQFSNSRSEMNVSTLELGDSALYLCASSGWGTSGHNEQFFGPGTRLTVL.

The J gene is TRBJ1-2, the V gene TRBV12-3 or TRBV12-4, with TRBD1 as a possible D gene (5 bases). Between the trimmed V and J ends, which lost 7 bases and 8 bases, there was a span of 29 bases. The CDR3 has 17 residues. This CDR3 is CASTLGVFKERRDGYTF. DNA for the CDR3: TGTGCCAGCACCTTAGGGGTTTTCAAGGAGAGGCGAGACGGCTACACCTTC.

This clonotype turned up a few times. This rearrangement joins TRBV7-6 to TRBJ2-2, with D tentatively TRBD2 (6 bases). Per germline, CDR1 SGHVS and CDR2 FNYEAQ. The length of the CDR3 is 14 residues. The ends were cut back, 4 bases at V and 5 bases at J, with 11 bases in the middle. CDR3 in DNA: TGTGCCAGCAGCTCCCGACTAGGGACCGGGGAGCTGTTTTTT. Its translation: CASSSRLGTGELFF.

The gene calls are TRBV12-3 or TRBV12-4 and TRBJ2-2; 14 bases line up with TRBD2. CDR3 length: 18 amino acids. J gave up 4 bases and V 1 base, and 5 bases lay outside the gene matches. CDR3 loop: CASSLGLAGGLATGELFF. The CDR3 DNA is TGTGCCAGCAGTTTAGGACTAGCGGGGGGGCTTGCCACCGGGGAGCTGTTTTTT.

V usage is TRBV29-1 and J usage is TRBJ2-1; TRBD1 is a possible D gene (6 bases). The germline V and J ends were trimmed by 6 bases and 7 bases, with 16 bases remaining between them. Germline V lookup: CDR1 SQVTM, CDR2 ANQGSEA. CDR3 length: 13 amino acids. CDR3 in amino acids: CSVLGALVNEQFF. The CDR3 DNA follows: TGCAGCGTCCTGGGGGCGCTGGTTAATGAGCAGTTCTTC.

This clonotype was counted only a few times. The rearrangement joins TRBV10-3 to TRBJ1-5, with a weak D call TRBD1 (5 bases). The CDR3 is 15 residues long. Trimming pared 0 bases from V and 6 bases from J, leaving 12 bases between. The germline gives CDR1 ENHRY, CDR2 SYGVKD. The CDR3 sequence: CAISESGVGVQPQHF. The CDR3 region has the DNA TGTGCCATCAGTGAGTCGGGTGTGGGGGTTCAGCCCCAGCATTTT.

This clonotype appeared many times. The CDR3 DNA reads TGTGCCAGCACCCCAGGGGGAATCTATGGCTACACCTTC. This encodes CASTPGGIYGYTF. J is TRBJ1-2 and V is TRBV7-9, with 7 positions matching TRBD1. Germline V lookup: CDR1 SEHNR, CDR2 FQNEAQ (reference sequence). This CDR3 is 13 amino acids long. Trimming at V came to 7 bases and at J to 4 bases, leaving 6 bases not matched to a gene.

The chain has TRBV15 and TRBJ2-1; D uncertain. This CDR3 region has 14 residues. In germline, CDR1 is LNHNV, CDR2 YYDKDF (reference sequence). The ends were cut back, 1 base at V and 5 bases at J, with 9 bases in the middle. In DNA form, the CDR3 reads TGTGCCACCAGCAGAGCGGGCCGGGACAATGAGCAGTTCTTC. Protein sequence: CATSRAGRDNEQFF.

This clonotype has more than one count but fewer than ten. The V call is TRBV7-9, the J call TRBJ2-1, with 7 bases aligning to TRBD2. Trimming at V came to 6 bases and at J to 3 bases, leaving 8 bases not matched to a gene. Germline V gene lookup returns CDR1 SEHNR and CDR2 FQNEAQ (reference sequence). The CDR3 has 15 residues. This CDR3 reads CASRLGGDVYNEQFF. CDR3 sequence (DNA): TGTGCCAGCAGATTGGGGGGGGATGTCTACAATGAGCAGTTCTTC. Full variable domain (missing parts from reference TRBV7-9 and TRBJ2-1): DTGVSQNPRHKITKRGQNVTFRCDPISEHNRLYWYRQTLGQGPEFLTYFQNEAQLEKSRLLSDRFSAERPKGSFSTLEIQRTEQGDSAMYLCASRLGGDVYNEQFFGPGTRLTVL.

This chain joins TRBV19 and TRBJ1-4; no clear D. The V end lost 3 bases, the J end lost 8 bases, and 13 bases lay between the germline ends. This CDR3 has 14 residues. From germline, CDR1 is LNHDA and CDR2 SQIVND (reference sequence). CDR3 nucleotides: TGTGCCAGTAGTATCAAAGGGTTTGGAGAAAAACTGTTTTTT. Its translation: CASSIKGFGEKLFF.

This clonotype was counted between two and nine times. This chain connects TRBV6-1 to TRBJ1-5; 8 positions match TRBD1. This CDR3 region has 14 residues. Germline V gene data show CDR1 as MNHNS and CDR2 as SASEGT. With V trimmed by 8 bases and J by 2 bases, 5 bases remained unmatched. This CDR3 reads CASGTGGGNQPQHF. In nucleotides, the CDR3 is TGTGCCAGCGGGACAGGTGGGGGCAATCAGCCCCAGCATTTT.

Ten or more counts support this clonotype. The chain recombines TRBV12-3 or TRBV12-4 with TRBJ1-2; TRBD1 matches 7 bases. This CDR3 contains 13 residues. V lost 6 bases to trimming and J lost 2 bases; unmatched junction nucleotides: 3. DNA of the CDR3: TGTGCCAGCAGCTTACAGGGGAACTATGGCTACACCTTC. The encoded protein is CASSLQGNYGYTF.

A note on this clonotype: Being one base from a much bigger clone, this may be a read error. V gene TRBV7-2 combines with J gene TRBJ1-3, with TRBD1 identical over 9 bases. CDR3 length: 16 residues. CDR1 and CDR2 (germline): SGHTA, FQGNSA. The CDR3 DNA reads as TGTGCCAGCAGCGCGGGACAGGGTTACTCTAGAAACACCATATATTTT. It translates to CASSAGQGYSRNTIYF.

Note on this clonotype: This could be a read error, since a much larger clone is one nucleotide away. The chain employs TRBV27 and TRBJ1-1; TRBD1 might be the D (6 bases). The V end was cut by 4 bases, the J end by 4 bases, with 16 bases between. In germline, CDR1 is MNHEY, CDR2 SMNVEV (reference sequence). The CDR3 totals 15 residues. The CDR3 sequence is CASSWKGGGGTEAFF. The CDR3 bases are TGTGCCAGCAGTTGGAAGGGGGGCGGGGGCACTGAAGCTTTCTTT.

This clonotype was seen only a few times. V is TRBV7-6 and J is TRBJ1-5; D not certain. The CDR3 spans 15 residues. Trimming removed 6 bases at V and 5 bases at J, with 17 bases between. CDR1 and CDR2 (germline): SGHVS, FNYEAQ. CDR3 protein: CASSPLAGRDQPQHF. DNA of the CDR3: TGTGCCAGCAGTCCTTTAGCGGGTAGGGATCAGCCCCAGCATTTT. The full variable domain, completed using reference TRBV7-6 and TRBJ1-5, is GAGVSQSPRYKVTKRGQDVALRCDPISGHVSLYWYRQALGQGPEFLTYFNYEAQQDKSGLPNDRFSAERPEGSISTLTIQRTEQRDSAMYRCASSPLAGRDQPQHFGDGTRLSIL.

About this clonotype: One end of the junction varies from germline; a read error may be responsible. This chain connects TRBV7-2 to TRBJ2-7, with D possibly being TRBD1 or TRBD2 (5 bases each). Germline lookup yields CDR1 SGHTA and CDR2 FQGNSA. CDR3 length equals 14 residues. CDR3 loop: CASSPMSVGDERYF. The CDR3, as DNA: TGTGCCAGCAGCCCCATGAGTGTTGGGGACGAGCGGTACTTC.

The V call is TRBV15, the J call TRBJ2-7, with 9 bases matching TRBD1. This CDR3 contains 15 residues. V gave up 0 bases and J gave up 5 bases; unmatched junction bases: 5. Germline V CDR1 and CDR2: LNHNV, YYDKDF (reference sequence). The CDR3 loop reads CATSRDRGDRDEQYF. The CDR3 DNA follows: TGTGCCACCAGCAGAGATAGGGGGGACAGGGACGAGCAGTACTTC.

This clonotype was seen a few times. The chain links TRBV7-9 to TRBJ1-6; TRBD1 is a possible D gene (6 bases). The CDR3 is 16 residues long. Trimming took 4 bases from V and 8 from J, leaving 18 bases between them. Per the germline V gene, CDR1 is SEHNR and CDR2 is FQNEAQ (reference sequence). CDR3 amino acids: CASSSQNQGTYSPLHF. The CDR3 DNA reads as TGTGCCAGCAGCTCCCAGAACCAGGGGACCTATTCACCCCTCCACTTT.

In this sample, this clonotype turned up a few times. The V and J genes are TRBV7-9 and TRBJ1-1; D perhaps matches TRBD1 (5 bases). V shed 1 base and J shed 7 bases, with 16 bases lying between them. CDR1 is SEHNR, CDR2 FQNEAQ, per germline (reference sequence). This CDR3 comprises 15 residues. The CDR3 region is CASSLVQVGGLEAFF. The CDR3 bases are TGTGCCAGCAGCTTAGTACAGGTTGGGGGTCTTGAAGCTTTCTTT.

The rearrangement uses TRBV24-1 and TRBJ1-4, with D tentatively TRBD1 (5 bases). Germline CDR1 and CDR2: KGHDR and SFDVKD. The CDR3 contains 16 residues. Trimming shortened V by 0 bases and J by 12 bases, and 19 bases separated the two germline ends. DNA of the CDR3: TGTGCCACCAGTGATTTGCGAAGGACAAGGGGTGAGCAACTGTTTTTT. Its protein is CATSDLRRTRGEQLFF.

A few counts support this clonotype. DNA for the CDR3: TGTGCCAGCAGCGCTCCCCTCGACAGGGGAGGGAATGAGCAGTTCTTC. Its translation is CASSAPLDRGGNEQFF. The chain couples TRBV9 to TRBJ2-1; a weak D match, TRBD1 (8 bases). V shed 3 bases and J shed 7 bases, with 20 bases lying between them. Germline V lookup: CDR1 SGDLS, CDR2 YYNGEE. The CDR3 consists of 16 residues.

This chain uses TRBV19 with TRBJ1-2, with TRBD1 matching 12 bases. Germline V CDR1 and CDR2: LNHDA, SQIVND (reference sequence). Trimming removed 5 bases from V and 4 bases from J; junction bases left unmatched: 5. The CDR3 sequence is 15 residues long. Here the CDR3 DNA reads TGTGCCAGTAGTCCGGGACAGGGGGCGGCCTATGGCTACACCTTC. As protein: CASSPGQGAAYGYTF.

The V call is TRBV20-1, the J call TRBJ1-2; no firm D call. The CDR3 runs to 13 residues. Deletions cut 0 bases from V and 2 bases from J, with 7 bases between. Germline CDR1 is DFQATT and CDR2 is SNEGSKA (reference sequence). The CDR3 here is CSAREVRNYGYTF. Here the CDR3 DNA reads TGCAGTGCTAGAGAGGTCAGGAACTATGGCTACACCTTC.

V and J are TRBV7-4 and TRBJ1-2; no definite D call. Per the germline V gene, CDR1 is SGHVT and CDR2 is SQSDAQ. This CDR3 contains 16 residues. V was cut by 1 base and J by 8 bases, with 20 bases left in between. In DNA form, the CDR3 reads TGTGCCAGCAGCTTAGAATTTGGCAGCCCCCAAGAGGGCTACACCTTC. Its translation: CASSLEFGSPQEGYTF.